These 3 T cell receptor beta chains were sequenced from one sample in a study of early T cells in non-severe SARS-CoV-2 infection. One entry per CDR3 protein results from TCRdb running MiXCR on the 5' RACE reads. The sample records 45,000 to 50,000 distinct CDR3 sequences, approximately 6% being singletons. The starting material was whole blood, obtained at baseline. The receptors originated from an adult who was a healthcare worker with PCR-confirmed SARS-CoV-2 infection or an uninfected control (not recorded which).

This clonotype was seen many times. V gene TRBV7-9 combines with J gene TRBJ1-3, with D possibly TRBD1 on 5 matching bases. V was trimmed by 4 bases and J by 1 base, leaving 14 bases between them. The CDR3 is made up of 16 amino acids. Germline CDR1 SEHNR, CDR2 FQNEAQ (reference sequence). The DNA for the CDR3 is TGTGCCAGCAGCTCATCAAAGGGGAGTTCTGGAAACACCATATATTTT. It specifies CASSSSKGSSGNTIYF.

This clonotype appeared a few times. The gene calls are TRBV6-5 and TRBJ1-2; TRBD1 aligns across 9 bases. V dropped 7 bases and J dropped 4; count of bases not matched to a gene: 7. The CDR3 has 14 residues. Per the germline V gene, CDR1 is MNHEY and CDR2 is SVGAGI. The CDR3 here is CASTIGTGTYGYTF. CDR3 coding DNA: TGTGCCAGCACCATTGGGACAGGGACCTATGGCTACACCTTC.

This clonotype was counted between two and nine times. J is TRBJ2-7 and V is TRBV6-1; TRBD2 agrees at 11 bases. Trimming took 9 bases from V and 4 from J; bases not matched to a gene: 5. The CDR3 is 13 amino acids. Germline assignment: CDR1 MNHNS and CDR2 SASEGT. CDR3 coding DNA: TGTGCCAGTAGCGGGAGGGCAGGTTACGAGCAGTACTTC. Translating gives CASSGRAGYEQYF.